One TCR beta chain is described in this entry. RNA amounts of about 0.45 to 1 ug underwent reverse transcription with random hexamers. TCRdb processed the immunoSEQ multiplex PCR reads anew with MiXCR; each CDR3 protein has one entry. The data contain 85,000 to 90,000 distinct CDR3 sequences, over 80% of them singletons. This CDR3 contains 13 residues. Germline CDR1 and CDR2: SNHLY and FYNNEI. V was pared by 6 bases and J by 6 bases, with 15 bases between. These data are taken from a study of CD8 T cells in Susac syndrome. The source is a human donor in good health. The material sequenced was CD8+ T cells from PBMCs. The chain carries TRBV2 and TRBJ2-7, with D possibly being TRBD1 (5 bases). CDR3 coding DNA: TGTGCCAGCAGCCTGACAGTCTCTCGCGAGCAGTACTTC. As protein: CASSLTVSREQYF.